The entry below describes one T cell receptor beta chain. This clone was detected a few times. This clone's antigen is unknown. Base quality data are lacking; no much larger clone is found one base away. The data derive from a study of blood T cell repertoires in COVID-19 (dated by TCRdb to the early 2020s). Context from the whole study: Collaborator samples came from the United States, Italy and Spain and covered acute and convalescent phases of COVID-19. The prospective study material was composed of cDNA or gDNA derived from T cells, B-cell-depleted T cells, or PBMCs. Deeply sampled blood TCRbeta repertoires from subjects exposed to, actively infected with, or recovered from COVID-19 were included in the dataset. A freely available public database, intended as a resource for researchers studying the immune response to SARS-CoV-2, is where the repertoires were released. The samples were drawn from the first 160 participants of the ongoing ImmuneRACE study and from 1,254 subjects provided by 6 global collaborators. Nearly every sample came with metadata listing a de-identified subject ID, COVID-19 status, age in years and sex. HLA class I and class II types, where available, came from metadata supplied by the sample provider rather than from assay-based typing. The study at large found these results: How much clinical and demographic metadata was included differed by source and by participant, and the metadata was provided uncurated.

Whole blood was collected in K2EDTA tubes by collaborating institutions according to the institutions' own protocols. For TCRbeta analysis, collaborators shipped samples as frozen whole blood, isolated PBMCs, or DNA extracted from either of those sample types. The immunoSEQ Assay, a bias-controlled multiplex PCR, was used to amplify TCRbeta CDR3 regions from genomic DNA. Regarding the original processing steps: Nucleated cell counts per sample were estimated from amplification of reference gene primers within the assay. Sequence reads were collapsed and filtered to measure the absolute abundance of every unique TCRbeta CDR3 rearrangement. For each sample, productive Simpson clonality was calculated as the square root of Simpson's diversity index over productive rearrangements. TCRdb limited this immuneACCESS table to in-frame rearrangements with V and J called. A share of clones is missing; checked studies link under half to unresolved V genes, and the rest is unexplained. V and J calls and clone size come straight from that table; D and trimming were deduced from the DNA. A total of around 100,000 clones appear in this sample, about 85% of them only once. Of the sample, 1.3% to 1.5% is held by the ten largest clones.

The source is a man aged 40-49 years with acute or convalescent COVID-19. Material for sequencing was peripheral blood.

The base sequence is TGTGCCACCCTGGATCCCCTGGAGGGCGAGCAGTACTTC. This translates into CATLDPLEGEQYF. Recombination connected TRBV10-3 to TRBJ2-7; the D gene is perhaps TRBD2, on 6 matching bases. CDR1 and CDR2 (ENHRY, SYGVKD) derive from the germline V gene. V is cut by 10 bases and J by 6 bases, and the space between the germline ends is 19 bases. Including the terminal cysteine and phenylalanine, the CDR3 comprises 13 residues. Only the CDR3 DNA is retained, 39 bases long and in frame from the first base.